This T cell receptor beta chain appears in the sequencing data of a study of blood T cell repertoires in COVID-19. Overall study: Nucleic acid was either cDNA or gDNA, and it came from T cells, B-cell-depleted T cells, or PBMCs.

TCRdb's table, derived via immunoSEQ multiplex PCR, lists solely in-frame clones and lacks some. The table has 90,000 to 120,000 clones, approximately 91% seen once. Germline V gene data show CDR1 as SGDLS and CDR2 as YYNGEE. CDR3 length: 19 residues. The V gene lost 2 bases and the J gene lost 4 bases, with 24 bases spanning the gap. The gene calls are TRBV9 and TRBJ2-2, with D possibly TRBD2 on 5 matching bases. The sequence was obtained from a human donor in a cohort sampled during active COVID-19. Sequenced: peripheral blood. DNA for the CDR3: TGTGCCAGCAGCGTGAAAAACAGATCGGCTAGCTGGTCCACCGGGGAGCTGTTTTTT. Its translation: CASSVKNRSASWSTGELFF.